Shown below are 13 T cell receptor beta chains from a single sample sequenced in a study of Graves' ophthalmopathy and Graves' hyperthyroidism. The sequenced template was RNA, covering the TCR beta CDR3 region. First-round RT-PCR with HTBI primers preceded a second-round multiplex PCR. MiXCR, run by TCRdb on the multiplex PCR reads, gives a single entry per CDR3 protein. Among fewer than 350,000 distinct CDR3 sequences, around a sixth were seen once, and the ten largest hold 12%. Material: peripheral blood. The source of these receptors is an adult man with Graves' ophthalmopathy.

V and J are TRBV28 and TRBJ1-1, with D possibly TRBD1 on 6 matching bases. Trimming left V 8 bases short and J 4 bases short, with 14 bases between. This CDR3 is built from 13 residues. Germline values: CDR1 MDHEN, CDR2 SYDVKM. CDR3 coding DNA: TGTGCCAGCCTACAGGGCAGGAGCACTGAAGCTTTCTTT. Translating it yields CASLQGRSTEAFF.

At least ten counts were recorded for this clonotype. The chain couples TRBV6-5 to TRBJ2-7, with D possibly being TRBD2 (6 bases). V gave up 7 bases and J gave up 3 bases, with 13 bases separating them. Per germline, CDR1 MNHEY and CDR2 SVGAGI. The CDR3 has 13 amino acids. Written as DNA, the CDR3 is TGTGCCAGCAAATACAGCGGGCACTACGAGCAGTACTTC. Its translation: CASKYSGHYEQYF.

This clonotype was seen ten or more times. The genes are TRBV6-5 and TRBJ2-7; the match to TRBD1 covers 8 bases. The germline CDR1 and CDR2 sequences are MNHEY and SVGAGI. The length of the CDR3 is 14 residues. Germline trimming cut 2 bases from V and 7 bases from J; bases unmatched to any gene: 7. The CDR3 region is CASSYRDRLEEQYF. The CDR3 bases are TGTGCCAGCAGTTACCGGGACAGGCTGGAGGAGCAGTACTTC.

Comments on this clonotype: A read error may be the cause here, since a much bigger clone is one base away. No conserved phenylalanine or tryptophan is present at the end of the CDR3, so a read error is the likely explanation. This rearrangement joins TRBV10-3 to TRBJ1-5; TRBD1 aligns across 7 bases. The CDR3 has 12 amino acids. CDR1 ENHRY and CDR2 SYGVKD come from the germline V gene. Trimming took 8 bases from V and 2 from J; bases not matched to a gene: 0. CDR3 protein: CAIGQGNQPQHL. CDR3 DNA sequence: TGTGCCATCGGACAGGGCAATCAGCCCCAGCATCTT.

This clonotype was observed many times. The chain employs TRBV7-9 and TRBJ1-1; 7 bases are a match to TRBD1. V lost 2 bases, J lost 3 bases, and 9 bases stayed unmatched. CDR3 length equals 16 residues. Germline V lookup: CDR1 SEHNR, CDR2 FQNEAQ (reference sequence). The CDR3 DNA sequence: TGTGCCAGCAGCTTACCCCTCGGACAGGCTGACACTGAAGCTTTCTTT. This sequence encodes CASSLPLGQADTEAFF.

CDR3 coding DNA: TGTGCCAGCGGCAGGGTGGATCAGCCCCAGCATTTT. It translates to CASGRVDQPQHF. J is TRBJ1-5 and V is TRBV7-2; tentative D call: TRBD1 (5 bases). This CDR3 spans 12 amino acids. Germline lookup yields CDR1 SGHTA and CDR2 FQGNSA. Between the trimmed V and J ends, which lost 8 bases and 5 bases, there was a span of 10 bases.

This clonotype was seen many times. The CDR3, as DNA: TGCAGTGCTAAACAGCCGGGGGGCACTGAAGCTTTCTTT. Protein product: CSAKQPGGTEAFF. The genes are TRBV20-1 and TRBJ1-1; D might be TRBD1 (5 bases). This CDR3 spans 13 amino acids. CDR1 and CDR2 (germline): DFQATT, SNEGSKA (reference sequence). Trimming removed 4 bases from V and 4 bases from J, with 13 bases in between.

A few counts support this clonotype. The chain joins TRBV6-1 to TRBJ2-5, with D perhaps matching TRBD2 (5 bases). V dropped 7 bases and J dropped 5 bases, with 14 bases sitting between them. The CDR3 runs 13 residues. The germline V gene has CDR1 MNHNS and CDR2 SASEGT. CDR3 DNA: TGTGCCAGCACCCTATGGAGGCGGGAGACCCAGTACTTC. Amino acids: CASTLWRRETQYF.

The chain has TRBV6-1 and TRBJ1-6; TRBD1 matches 11 bases. V was clipped by 8 bases and J by 11 bases; unmatched bases: 11. CDR3 length: 15 residues. Germline V lookup: CDR1 MNHNS, CDR2 SASEGT. For the CDR3, the DNA is TGTGCCAGCGGCGGGGTTGGGACAGGGGGAGCACCCCTCCACTTT. It encodes CASGGVGTGGAPLHF.

Ten or more counts support this clonotype. V and J are TRBV5-5 and TRBJ2-7, with D possibly being TRBD1 or TRBD2 (6 bases each). Trimming took off 0 bases at V and 4 bases at J, with 14 bases between the two ends. Per the germline V gene, CDR1 is SGHKS and CDR2 is YYEKEE (reference sequence). This CDR3 is built from 15 residues. CDR3 in amino acids: CASSLGGTQSYEQYF. CDR3 sequence (DNA): TGTGCCAGCAGCTTGGGCGGGACACAATCATACGAGCAGTACTTC.

At least ten counts were recorded for this clonotype. The V and J genes are TRBV29-1 and TRBJ1-1; unclear D gene. The CDR3 has 13 amino acids. V lost 4 bases to trimming and J lost 1 base, with 10 bases between them. CDR1 is SQVTM, CDR2 ANQGSEA, per germline. The CDR3 sequence: CSVAVQRNTEAFF. The CDR3 nucleotides read TGCAGCGTTGCGGTACAGCGGAACACTGAAGCTTTCTTT.

This clonotype was seen repeatedly, ten times or more. This chain uses TRBV14 with TRBJ2-5; the match to TRBD1 covers 8 bases. Trimming took 4 bases from V and 0 from J; bases not matched to a gene: 7. This CDR3 spans 16 amino acids. Germline V gives CDR1 SGHDN, CDR2 FVKESK. This CDR3 is CASSLWTGTHQETQYF. The CDR3 DNA sequence: TGTGCCAGCAGCCTATGGACAGGGACCCACCAAGAGACCCAGTACTTC.

This clonotype has ten or more counts. V and J are TRBV6-5 and TRBJ1-1, with D unclear. Germline V gene lookup returns CDR1 MNHEY and CDR2 SVGAGI. This CDR3 spans 14 amino acids. V was clipped by 4 bases and J by 0 bases, with 9 bases between them. DNA for the CDR3: TGTGCCAGCAGTTTCAGGTTGATGAACACTGAAGCTTTCTTT. Protein product: CASSFRLMNTEAFF.